These 14 T cell receptor beta chains originate from one sample sequenced in a study of blood T cell repertoires in COVID-19. Profiling relied on immunoSEQ multiplex PCR, and the TCRdb table lists in-frame clones only, not all of them. The sample carries 250,000 to 300,000 clones, 85% to 90% recorded once. The sample comprised PBMCs or T cells enriched from blood (not recorded which). Source of these receptors: a man aged 18-30 years who had recovered from COVID-19.

The chain joins TRBV7-8 to TRBJ1-1, with D possibly being TRBD1 (6 bases). Deletions cut 5 bases from V and 11 bases from J, with 21 bases between. The CDR3 sequence is 14 residues long. Germline-derived CDR1 and CDR2 are SGHVS and FQNEAQ. The CDR3 region has the DNA TGTGCCAGCAGCCCCCTTAAGACAGGCGTCGAGGCTTTCTTT. Residues: CASSPLKTGVEAFF.

V gene TRBV30 combines with J gene TRBJ2-2; 8 bases fit TRBD2. Germline CDR1 reads GTSNPN; CDR2 reads SVGIG (reference sequence). V shed 2 bases and J 7 bases; nucleotides not matched to a gene: 9. This CDR3 is 15 amino acids long. The CDR3 region is CAWSRGGTSLGELFF. The CDR3 DNA reads TGTGCCTGGAGTCGGGGCGGGACTAGTCTCGGGGAGCTGTTTTTT.

CDR3 DNA: TGTGCCAGCAGATCAGGGGATTCCCTTTATGGCTACACCTTC. Encoded protein: CASRSGDSLYGYTF. This chain links TRBV27 with TRBJ1-2; a possible D gene is TRBD1 (6 bases). Germline CDR1 is MNHEY and CDR2 is SMNVEV (reference sequence). The ends were cut back, 6 bases at V and 5 bases at J, with 16 bases in the middle. CDR3 length: 14 residues.

This chain links TRBV10-3 with TRBJ2-1; 9 nucleotides agree with TRBD1. The germline gives CDR1 ENHRY, CDR2 SYGVKD. The CDR3 covers 14 residues. The junction had 1 base not matched to a gene; V was cut back by 6 bases and J by 1 base. The CDR3 region is CAISGQGSYNEQFF. Here the CDR3 DNA reads TGTGCCATCAGCGGACAGGGGTCCTACAATGAGCAGTTCTTC.

The chain is built from TRBV13 and TRBJ2-3, with TRBD1 matching over 8 bases. Germline V gene sequence: CDR1 PRHDT, CDR2 FYEKMQ (reference sequence). J was trimmed by 5 bases and V by 5 bases; bases with no gene match: 9. This CDR3 region has 15 residues. The CDR3 DNA follows: TGTGCCAGCAGCCCCCCCAGGGGGCAGAGAGATACGCAGTATTTT. Translated, it gives CASSPPRGQRDTQYF.

This sequence joins TRBV19 and TRBJ2-1; D not resolved. CDR3 size: 12 residues. Per the germline V gene, CDR1 is LNHDA and CDR2 is SQIVND (reference sequence). With 0 bases removed from V and 9 bases from J, the gap between germline ends came to 6 bases. Here the CDR3 DNA reads TGTGCCAGTAGTATAGACAGAGGTGAGCAGTTCTTC. Amino acids: CASSIDRGEQFF.

This clone has just one count. The V call is TRBV4-1, the J call TRBJ2-2, with 14 bases identical to TRBD2. CDR3 length: 14 residues. V was pared by 10 bases and J by 5 bases, with 3 bases of the junction left unmatched. Germline CDR1 MGHRA, CDR2 YSYEKL. The CDR3 DNA reads as TGCGCCACGCGACTAGCGGGAGGGACCGGGGAGCTGTTTTTT. Protein: CATRLAGGTGELFF.

The chain joins TRBV5-5 to TRBJ1-6; possibly TRBD1 for D (6 bases). V was shortened by 2 bases and J by 7 bases, with 19 bases between the two germline ends. The CDR3 is 17 amino acids. The germline V gene has CDR1 SGHKS and CDR2 YYEKEE (reference sequence). CDR3 in amino acids: CASSLLKTGKWNSPLHF. The CDR3, as DNA: TGTGCCAGCAGCTTACTTAAAACAGGGAAGTGGAATTCACCCCTCCACTTT.

The chain is built from TRBV4-1 and TRBJ1-1; no reliable D call. The germline gives CDR1 MGHRA, CDR2 YSYEKL. The CDR3 has 19 amino acids. The germline V and J ends were trimmed by 0 bases and 0 bases, with 20 bases remaining between them. The CDR3 DNA is TGCGCCAGCAGCCAAGAGCCAGGAGGGAGACCGAGGATGAACACTGAAGCTTTCTTT. Protein product: CASSQEPGGRPRMNTEAFF.

CDR3 nucleotide sequence: TGTGCCAGCTCACCACAGAGACAGGACATGAACACTGAAGCTTTCTTT. Its translation: CASSPQRQDMNTEAFF. The J gene is TRBJ1-1, the V gene TRBV18; TRBD1 might be the D (6 bases). Germline CDR1 and CDR2: KGHSH and LQKENI. This CDR3 has 16 residues. The ends were cut back, 1 base at V and 0 bases at J, with 12 bases in the middle.

The chain links TRBV28 to TRBJ1-5; TRBD1 is a possible D gene (6 bases). Trimming took off 8 bases at V and 5 bases at J, with 13 bases between the two ends. Germline V gene data show CDR1 as MDHEN and CDR2 as SYDVKM. This CDR3 has 13 amino acids. CDR3 in DNA: TGTGCCAGCCAAAGGCGGGGGCATCAGCCCCAGCATTTT. This gives the protein CASQRRGHQPQHF.

This clone was seen a handful of times. The chain carries TRBV2 and TRBJ2-1; possibly TRBD2 for D (5 bases). The germline V and J ends were trimmed by 2 bases and 8 bases, with 16 bases remaining between them. This CDR3 comprises 15 residues. The V gene's germline CDR1 is SNHLY and CDR2 FYNNEI. CDR3 sequence: CASSERGYGSYEQFF. In nucleotides, the CDR3 is TGTGCCAGCAGTGAACGAGGGTACGGATCCTATGAGCAGTTCTTC.

The genes are TRBV13 and TRBJ2-2; D is perhaps TRBD2 (6 bases). CDR3 length: 19 amino acids. Germline CDR1 and CDR2: PRHDT and FYEKMQ (reference sequence). Trimming removed 5 bases from V and 4 bases from J, with 26 bases in between. The CDR3 is CASSVRKGGLVYFTGELFF. CDR3 bases: TGTGCCAGCAGCGTTCGCAAAGGAGGGCTTGTGTACTTCACCGGGGAGCTGTTTTTT.

The chain is built from TRBV5-6 and TRBJ2-7, with 8 positions matching TRBD1. V was clipped by 3 bases and J by 1 base; unmatched bases: 3. The germline V gene has CDR1 SGHDT and CDR2 YYEEEE. The CDR3 sequence is 14 residues long. The CDR3 reads CASSYGTGSYEQYF. In DNA form, the CDR3 reads TGTGCCAGCAGCTACGGGACAGGATCCTACGAGCAGTACTTC.